This paragraph reports one T cell receptor (beta chain). The table came from immunoSEQ multiplex PCR; TCRdb's copy has only in-frame clones and leaves some out. The repertoire holds 200,000 to 250,000 clones, with approximately 85% as singletons. Germline V gene sequence: CDR1 SGHVS, CDR2 FQNEAQ. Trimming stripped 8 bases from V and 6 bases from J, with 19 bases between. This CDR3 comprises 15 residues. The sample comes from a study of blood T cell repertoires in COVID-19. A Seattle source enrolled patients during active infection and followed them longitudinally. V is TRBV7-8 and J is TRBJ1-4, with a possible D match to TRBD1 (5 bases). Sequencing was done on a sample of peripheral blood. The receptor comes from a woman aged 70-85 years with COVID-19, enrolled during active disease. The CDR3 DNA sequence: TGTGCCAGCTCACGACAGTGGCGGGGGGATGAAAAACTGTTTTTT. Protein product: CASSRQWRGDEKLFF.